These T cell receptor beta chains were read from a single sample in a study of T cell changes during pregnancy in multiple sclerosis. The protocol was immunoSEQ multiplex PCR, while the TCRdb copy is restricted to in-frame clones and leaves out a portion. Here the sample spans tens of thousands of clones, roughly nine tenths being singletons. The sequencing used CD4+ T cells from peripheral blood mononuclear cells, collected in the second trimester of pregnancy. These receptors were taken from a female donor with multiple sclerosis, enrolled in a pregnancy study. Both conserved end residues are part of each CDR3. A D gene is named only where the DNA matches it firmly. Size tells how often a clone was seen (once, few, many) or the class of an expanded clone, and some rows leave it out.

TRBV28	TRBD1	-	TRBJ1-4	TGTGCCACCCGAAATCGATACAAACAGGGGGCGGGTGAAAAACTGTTTTTT	CATRNRYKQGAGEKLFF
TRBV18	TRBD2	-	TRBJ2-4	TGTGCCAGCTCACCATTCTCCGGGACTAGCGGTTCGATAGCCAAAAACATTCAGTACTTC	CASSPFSGTSGSIAKNIQYF
TRBV12-1	-	-	TRBJ1-5	TGTGCCAGCACCCTAGTTCGGGACAGGGAGTTTGGAAGCAATCAGCCCCAGCATTTT	CASTLVRDREFGSNQPQHF
TRBV5-1	-	-	TRBJ2-1	TGCGCCAGCAGCTTGTGGGGAGAAAGCTCCTACAATGAGCAGTTCTTC	CASSLWGESSYNEQFF
TRBV5-4	-	-	TRBJ2-7	TGTGCCAGCAGCTTGGCCAACCGGGACGAGCAGTACTTC	CASSLANRDEQYF
TRBV15	TRBD2	once	TRBJ2-3	TGTGCCACCAGCACCCGACTAGCGGGGGGGAGGGATACGCAGTATTTT	CATSTRLAGGRDTQYF
TRBV23-1	-	-	TRBJ1-2	TGCGCCAGCGTCCACGCGGCCTATGGCTACACCTTC	CASVHAAYGYTF
TRBV6-6	-	-	TRBJ1-4	TGTGCCAGCAGTTACACAGGGAAAGACGAAAAACTGTTTTTT	CASSYTGKDEKLFF
TRBV18	-	-	TRBJ2-7	TGTGCCAGCTCCTCCTCCTTGGACAGATCCTACGAGCAGTACTTC	CASSSSLDRSYEQYF
TRBV10-2	TRBD1	-	TRBJ1-5	TGCGCCAGCAGTGAGTCCGGGACAGTATATCAGCCCCAGCATTTT	CASSESGTVYQPQHF
TRBV7-9	TRBD1	-	TRBJ1-1	TGTGCCAGCAGCACCTGGACAGGGGACACTGAAGCTTTCTTT	CASSTWTGDTEAFF
TRBV6-5	TRBD1	-	TRBJ1-5	TGTGCCAGCAGTTACAGTTGGACAGGGGTCCAGCCCCAGCATTTT	CASSYSWTGVQPQHF
TRBV5-5	TRBD2	-	TRBJ2-3	TGTGCCAGCAGCTTGAGCGGGGCGGGGGGGCAGTATTTT	CASSLSGAGGQYF
TRBV6-6	-	few	TRBJ1-1	TGTGCCAGCAGTTACTCGAGGCAGGGGAACACTGAAGCTTTCTTT	CASSYSRQGNTEAFF
TRBV7-7	TRBD2	-	TRBJ2-1	TGTGCCAGCAGCTTACGGGAGGCCCCTGGGAATGAGCAGTTCTTC	CASSLREAPGNEQFF
TRBV5-1	-	-	TRBJ1-4	TGCGCCAGCAGCCCCGGAGGAGCTAATGAAAAACTGTTTTTT	CASSPGGANEKLFF
TRBV4-2	TRBD1	-	TRBJ2-2	TGTGCCAGCAGCCAAGAACCGGGACAGGGGAATGGGGGGTGGTTGACCGGGGAGCTGTTTTTT	CASSQEPGQGNGGWLTGELFF
TRBV5-8	-	once	TRBJ1-1	TGTGCCAGCAGCTTTGGTAGCGGGACACTTTACACTGAAGCTTTCTTT	CASSFGSGTLYTEAFF
TRBV2	-	-	TRBJ2-1	TGTGCCAGCTGGACAGAGGGGCTCAATGAGCAGTTCTTC	CASWTEGLNEQFF
TRBV6-5	-	once	TRBJ2-3	TGTGCCAGCAGGGAGACTAGCACAGATACGCAGTATTTT	CASRETSTDTQYF
TRBV19	TRBD1	-	TRBJ1-3	TGTGCCAGTAGTGACCAAGGGACAGGACGCTCTGGAAACACCATATATTTT	CASSDQGTGRSGNTIYF
TRBV10-3	TRBD1	once	TRBJ1-1	TGTGCCATCAAGGGACAGGGGGCCGGCACTGAAGCTTTCTTT	CAIKGQGAGTEAFF
TRBV5-1	-	-	TRBJ1-6	TGCGCCAGCAGCTTGGGACAGGAGAATTCACCCCTCCACTTT	CASSLGQENSPLHF
TRBV19	-	-	TRBJ2-7	TGTGCCAGTAGTATATTCGTCCAGGGATCTTACGAGCAGTACTTC	CASSIFVQGSYEQYF
TRBV29-1	-	few	TRBJ1-1	TGCAGCGTTGATCCGGGGATGAGAAACACTGAAGCTTTCTTT	CSVDPGMRNTEAFF
TRBV7-8	TRBD1	-	TRBJ1-2	TGTGCCAGCAGCTCCGGACAGGAAAAAGGCTACACCTTC	CASSSGQEKGYTF
TRBV5-1	-	-	TRBJ1-1	TGCGCCAGCAGCTTCCAGGGTTGGGACACTGAAGCTTTCTTT	CASSFQGWDTEAFF
TRBV5-4	-	-	TRBJ1-1	TGTGCCAGCAGCTTCAGGGAAACTGAAGCTTTCTTT	CASSFRETEAFF
TRBV27	-	-	TRBJ1-6	TGTGCCAGCAGTTTAACGGCGGATAATTCACCCCTCCACTTT	CASSLTADNSPLHF
TRBV29-1	-	-	TRBJ2-6	TGCAGCGTTGACGTTTCTGGGGCCAACGTCCTGACTTTC	CSVDVSGANVLTF
TRBV19	-	few	TRBJ1-5	TGTGCCAGTAAGAGCCCCGACAGGACTAATCAGCCCCAGCATTTT	CASKSPDRTNQPQHF
TRBV18	TRBD1	-	TRBJ1-2	TGTGCCAGCTCACCACTCCCTCAGGGGGATGGCGGCTACACCTTC	CASSPLPQGDGGYTF
TRBV7-9	TRBD1	-	TRBJ1-4	TGTGCCAGCAGCACCGGGACAGGGTTGAAAAAACTGTTTTTT	CASSTGTGLKKLFF
TRBV7-9	-	-	TRBJ2-3	TGTGCCAGCAGCTTAATGCCAGGGAGCACAGATACGCAGTATTTT	CASSLMPGSTDTQYF
TRBV19	-	-	TRBJ1-1	TGTGCCAGTAGTATTCACAGTTCCCATGAAGCTTTCTTT	CASSIHSSHEAFF
TRBV19	-	-	TRBJ2-2	TGTGCCAGCAGTTTAACCGGGGAGCTGTTTTTT	CASSLTGELFF
TRBV28	-	-	TRBJ2-7	TGTGCCAGCAGCTACGGCGGGAATCACTACGAGCAGTACTTC	CASSYGGNHYEQYF
TRBV11-2	TRBD1	-	TRBJ1-2	TGTGCCAGCAGCGCCCGGGACAGGGGAGTCTATGGCTACACCTTC	CASSARDRGVYGYTF
TRBV20-1	TRBD1	once	TRBJ1-2	TGCAGTGCCACTCAGGGGGGTGGCTACACCTTC	CSATQGGGYTF
TRBV5-1	-	-	TRBJ2-1	TGCGCCAGCAGTCAACTACAGGGCGGGAATGAGCAGTTCTTC	CASSQLQGGNEQFF
TRBV5-1	TRBD1	-	TRBJ2-2	TGCGCCAGCAGTCGCGGGACAGGGGAAACCGGGGAGCTGTTTTTT	CASSRGTGETGELFF
TRBV13	-	-	TRBJ1-1	TGTGCCAGCAGCCACGACATGCGGAACACTGAAGCTTTCTTT	CASSHDMRNTEAFF
TRBV29-1	TRBD1	-	TRBJ1-5	TGCAGCGTATCCCTTTTTGGACAGGGCGATCAGCCCCAGCATTTT	CSVSLFGQGDQPQHF
TRBV28	TRBD1	-	TRBJ1-5	TGTGCCAGCAGTTTTGAGGGGGCTGTTCAGCCCCAGCATTTT	CASSFEGAVQPQHF
TRBV18	TRBD1	-	TRBJ2-5	TGTGCCAGCTCACCCGGGACAGCCCAAGAGACCCAGTACTTC	CASSPGTAQETQYF
TRBV9	-	once	TRBJ2-3	TGTGCCAGCAGCGTAATCGGGGGCACAGATACGCAGTATTTT	CASSVIGGTDTQYF
TRBV6-4	-	-	TRBJ1-1	TGTGCCAGCAGTCAGACAGCCATGAACACTGAAGCTTTCTTT	CASSQTAMNTEAFF
TRBV6-1	-	-	TRBJ2-7	TGTGCCAGCAGCCTCACAGGAGATCGGCCCTACGAGCAGTACTTC	CASSLTGDRPYEQYF
TRBV19	TRBD2	few	TRBJ2-2	TGTGCCAGTACCTCGACTAGCGGGAGTCACGGGGAGCTGTTTTTT	CASTSTSGSHGELFF
TRBV6-6	-	-	TRBJ1-1	TGTGCCAGCAGGCCCGACCGTGACATCCAGGCTTTCTTT	CASRPDRDIQAFF
TRBV10-3	TRBD2	-	TRBJ2-4	TGTGCCTCTGGGGATAGCGGGAGGGCTCGGGACATTCAGTACTTC	CASGDSGRARDIQYF
TRBV29-1	-	-	TRBJ1-1	TGCAGCGTTGTCAACAGGCTCGCCCCCGGAACTGAAGCTTTCTTT	CSVVNRLAPGTEAFF
TRBV7-8	-	-	TRBJ1-4	TGTGCCAGCAGCTTGCGCGAGGCTGAAAAACTGTTTTTT	CASSLREAEKLFF